This is a list of T cell receptor beta chains from one sample in a study of blood T cell repertoires in COVID-19. Data came from immunoSEQ multiplex PCR; TCRdb stores just in-frame clones and leaves some out. The data contain 120,000 to 150,000 clones, about 80% of them singletons. Sequences were obtained from peripheral blood. The receptors here all came from a man in his forties or fifties with acute or convalescent COVID-19. Both conserved end residues are part of each CDR3. The order of the fields is D gene, V gene, clone size, J gene, CDR3 DNA, CDR3 protein. A D gene is named only where the DNA matches it firmly. A clone size is listed for some rows: how often the clone was seen (once, few, many), or a class if it is expanded.

D gene: -
V gene: TRBV13
clone size: -
J gene: TRBJ2-3
CDR3 DNA: TGTGCCAGCAGCCGGGACAAAGTGGATACGCAGTATTTT
CDR3 protein: CASSRDKVDTQYF

D gene: -
V gene: TRBV12-5
clone size: -
J gene: TRBJ1-5
CDR3 DNA: TGTGCTAGTGGTTTGATCGTGGCAGGGGCGAGGTATAGCAATCAGCCCCAGCATTTT
CDR3 protein: CASGLIVAGARYSNQPQHF

D gene: -
V gene: TRBV5-6
clone size: -
J gene: TRBJ1-2
CDR3 DNA: TGTGCCAGCAGCTCTCCCGGGGGAAACTATGGCTACACCTTC
CDR3 protein: CASSSPGGNYGYTF

D gene: TRBD1
V gene: TRBV6-6
clone size: -
J gene: TRBJ2-2
CDR3 DNA: TGTGCCAGCAGCCAAAAGTACCGGGACAGGGTAGCGACCCACACCGGGGAGCTGTTTTTT
CDR3 protein: CASSQKYRDRVATHTGELFF

D gene: -
V gene: TRBV27
clone size: -
J gene: TRBJ1-5
CDR3 DNA: TGTGCCAGCAGTTTAGAGAATAGCAATCAGCCCCAGCATTTT
CDR3 protein: CASSLENSNQPQHF

D gene: -
V gene: TRBV27
clone size: -
J gene: TRBJ2-5
CDR3 DNA: TGTGCCAGCAGTTTACGGGGTGGGGTGGAGACCCAGTACTTC
CDR3 protein: CASSLRGGVETQYF

D gene: -
V gene: TRBV6-5
clone size: -
J gene: TRBJ1-5
CDR3 DNA: TGTGCCAGCAGCCGAACGGGGTCCGTGGGGACCCAGCATTTT
CDR3 protein: CASSRTGSVGTQHF

D gene: TRBD1
V gene: TRBV5-1
clone size: -
J gene: TRBJ2-2
CDR3 DNA: TGCGCCAGCAGCTTGGCCAGGGGGCGCAACACCGGGGAGCTGTTTTTT
CDR3 protein: CASSLARGRNTGELFF

D gene: -
V gene: TRBV9
clone size: once
J gene: TRBJ2-2
CDR3 DNA: TGTGCCAGCAGCGAACGGACGGGACTCAACACCGGGGAGCTGTTTTTT
CDR3 protein: CASSERTGLNTGELFF

D gene: -
V gene: TRBV4-1
clone size: -
J gene: TRBJ1-4
CDR3 DNA: TGCGCCAGCAGCAATCAGGGGCTTGGGGATGAAAAACTGTTTTTT
CDR3 protein: CASSNQGLGDEKLFF

D gene: -
V gene: TRBV11-1
clone size: -
J gene: TRBJ2-1
CDR3 DNA: TGTGCCAGCAGCCTTGACAGTTACAATGAGCAGTTCTTC
CDR3 protein: CASSLDSYNEQFF

D gene: TRBD1
V gene: TRBV7-3
clone size: few
J gene: TRBJ2-1
CDR3 DNA: TGTGCCAGCAGCATGGACAGGACGGACAATGAGCAGTTCTTC
CDR3 protein: CASSMDRTDNEQFF

D gene: -
V gene: TRBV5-4
clone size: once
J gene: TRBJ1-2
CDR3 DNA: TGTGCCAGCAGTGTCCAGGACAGCCTCGCGAGAATTTATGGCTACACCTTC
CDR3 protein: CASSVQDSLARIYGYTF

D gene: TRBD1
V gene: TRBV5-1
clone size: -
J gene: TRBJ1-2
CDR3 DNA: TGCGCCAGCAGCTTGGATGGACAGGGGGCGGGCGGCTACACCTTC
CDR3 protein: CASSLDGQGAGGYTF

D gene: -
V gene: TRBV12-3/TRBV12-4
clone size: -
J gene: TRBJ2-1
CDR3 DNA: TGTGCCAGCAGTTTAACAGGCGAGCAGTTCTTC
CDR3 protein: CASSLTGEQFF

D gene: TRBD2
V gene: TRBV6-5
clone size: -
J gene: TRBJ2-1
CDR3 DNA: TGTGCCAGCAGTCCCGGACTAGCGAATTACAATGAGCAGTTCTTC
CDR3 protein: CASSPGLANYNEQFF

D gene: -
V gene: TRBV7-2
clone size: -
J gene: TRBJ2-2
CDR3 DNA: TGTGCCAGCAGCTTAGTTTCAGGGAACACCGGGGAGCTGTTTTTT
CDR3 protein: CASSLVSGNTGELFF

D gene: -
V gene: TRBV5-1
clone size: -
J gene: TRBJ2-5
CDR3 DNA: TGCGCCAGCAGCTTGGCCAGCGGGCCCCCAGAGACCCAGTACTTC
CDR3 protein: CASSLASGPPETQYF

D gene: -
V gene: TRBV7-9
clone size: -
J gene: TRBJ2-2
CDR3 DNA: TGTGCCAGCAGCTTAGGTGGCGGGGGCCGGAACACCGGGGAGCTGTTTTTT
CDR3 protein: CASSLGGGGRNTGELFF

D gene: -
V gene: TRBV29-1
clone size: -
J gene: TRBJ2-4
CDR3 DNA: TGCAGCGTCGACCTATTGGCAGGGGAAGCCAAAAACATTCAGTACTTC
CDR3 protein: CSVDLLAGEAKNIQYF

D gene: -
V gene: TRBV19
clone size: -
J gene: TRBJ1-3
CDR3 DNA: TGTGCCAGTAGTACGGGGACACTCTCCGGGAACACCATATATTTT
CDR3 protein: CASSTGTLSGNTIYF

D gene: TRBD1
V gene: TRBV9
clone size: -
J gene: TRBJ1-5
CDR3 DNA: TGTGCCAGCAGCCCGGGGACAGTTAATCAGCCCCAGCATTTT
CDR3 protein: CASSPGTVNQPQHF

D gene: -
V gene: TRBV21-1
clone size: -
J gene: TRBJ2-1
CDR3 DNA: TGTGCCAGCAGCAAAGCGCACACTAGAATGAAGCAGTTCTTC
CDR3 protein: CASSKAHTRMKQFF

D gene: -
V gene: TRBV18
clone size: -
J gene: TRBJ1-2
CDR3 DNA: TGTGCCAGCTCACCAGACGGGACATCTGGCTACACCTTC
CDR3 protein: CASSPDGTSGYTF

D gene: TRBD2
V gene: TRBV5-5
clone size: -
J gene: TRBJ2-5
CDR3 DNA: TGTGCCAGCAGCACTCCGGGACTAGGCGGTGAGACCCAGTACTTC
CDR3 protein: CASSTPGLGGETQYF

D gene: -
V gene: TRBV9
clone size: once
J gene: TRBJ1-6
CDR3 DNA: TGTGCCAGCAGCGCCTCCCAGTACAATTCACCCCTCCACTTT
CDR3 protein: CASSASQYNSPLHF

D gene: TRBD2
V gene: TRBV11-2
clone size: once
J gene: TRBJ2-5
CDR3 DNA: TGTGCCAGCAGTTATGGACTGGCGGGGGGTCTAGAGACCCAGTACTTC
CDR3 protein: CASSYGLAGGLETQYF

D gene: -
V gene: TRBV30
clone size: -
J gene: TRBJ1-4
CDR3 DNA: TGTGCCTGGACAACAGGGACGAGGGAAAAACTGTTTTTT
CDR3 protein: CAWTTGTREKLFF

D gene: TRBD1
V gene: TRBV5-4
clone size: -
J gene: TRBJ2-1
CDR3 DNA: TGTGCCAGCAGCCAGGGACAGGGGAACAATGAGCAGTTCTTC
CDR3 protein: CASSQGQGNNEQFF

D gene: -
V gene: TRBV19
clone size: -
J gene: TRBJ1-5
CDR3 DNA: TGTGCCAGTAGTATGTCCAGGAACCAGCCCCAGCATTTT
CDR3 protein: CASSMSRNQPQHF

D gene: TRBD1
V gene: TRBV19
clone size: -
J gene: TRBJ1-2
CDR3 DNA: TGTGCCAGTAGCAGGAGCCGGGACAGTAACTATGGCTACACCTTC
CDR3 protein: CASSRSRDSNYGYTF

D gene: -
V gene: TRBV28
clone size: -
J gene: TRBJ1-5
CDR3 DNA: TGTGCCAGCAGTTCCCAGGTAGATAGCAATCAGCCCCAGCATTTT
CDR3 protein: CASSSQVDSNQPQHF

D gene: -
V gene: TRBV29-1
clone size: -
J gene: TRBJ2-3
CDR3 DNA: TGCAGCTCCACCCGGGGGGCTGGCGCAGATACGCAGTATTTT
CDR3 protein: CSSTRGAGADTQYF

D gene: TRBD2
V gene: TRBV5-1
clone size: -
J gene: TRBJ2-2
CDR3 DNA: TGCGCCAGCAGCCATACTAGCGGGCGTAACACCGGGGAGCTGTTTTTT
CDR3 protein: CASSHTSGRNTGELFF

D gene: TRBD2
V gene: TRBV6-1
clone size: -
J gene: TRBJ2-3
CDR3 DNA: TGTGCCAGCAGTGAAGATGCTCGGACTAGTTGGGCAGATACGCAGTATTTT
CDR3 protein: CASSEDARTSWADTQYF

D gene: -
V gene: TRBV19
clone size: -
J gene: TRBJ1-6
CDR3 DNA: TGTGCCAGTAGGGCGACGGGGAATTCACCCCTCCACTTT
CDR3 protein: CASRATGNSPLHF

D gene: TRBD1
V gene: TRBV7-8
clone size: once
J gene: TRBJ2-7
CDR3 DNA: TGTGCCAGCAGCCCCCAAGGCCCGGGACAGGGATACGAGCAGTACTTC
CDR3 protein: CASSPQGPGQGYEQYF

D gene: TRBD1
V gene: TRBV7-2
clone size: -
J gene: TRBJ2-4
CDR3 DNA: TGTGCCAGCAGCCCTCTACAGGGGCGAGGCATTCAGTACTTC
CDR3 protein: CASSPLQGRGIQYF

D gene: -
V gene: TRBV3-1/TRBV3-2
clone size: few
J gene: TRBJ1-6
CDR3 DNA: TGTGCCAGCAGCCAAGATACAGCCTCCTATAATTCACCCCTCCACTTT
CDR3 protein: CASSQDTASYNSPLHF

D gene: TRBD2
V gene: TRBV5-6
clone size: -
J gene: TRBJ2-2
CDR3 DNA: TGTGCCAGCAGCTTGCTGGGGGAGCGGGGGAACACCGGGGAGCTGTTTTTT
CDR3 protein: CASSLLGERGNTGELFF

D gene: TRBD1
V gene: TRBV28
clone size: -
J gene: TRBJ1-6
CDR3 DNA: TGTGCCAGCAGTTACAGGGGTCTCCACTTT
CDR3 protein: CASSYRGLHF

D gene: -
V gene: TRBV6-5
clone size: -
J gene: TRBJ1-2
CDR3 DNA: TGTGCCAGCAGCTTTTCCTTTAGGGGTTATGGCTACACCTTC
CDR3 protein: CASSFSFRGYGYTF

D gene: TRBD2
V gene: TRBV11-2
clone size: few
J gene: TRBJ2-1
CDR3 DNA: TGTGCCAGTCTAATCGGGACTAGCGGCTACAATGAGCAGTTCTTC
CDR3 protein: CASLIGTSGYNEQFF

D gene: TRBD2
V gene: TRBV30
clone size: -
J gene: TRBJ2-5
CDR3 DNA: TGTTCGGGATCGGGGGGCCAAGAGACCCAGTACTTC
CDR3 protein: CSGSGGQETQYF

D gene: -
V gene: TRBV12-3/TRBV12-4
clone size: -
J gene: TRBJ1-5
CDR3 DNA: TGTGCCAGCAGTTTCGGGGGGCAGCCCCAGCATTTT
CDR3 protein: CASSFGGQPQHF

D gene: -
V gene: TRBV30
clone size: -
J gene: TRBJ1-5
CDR3 DNA: TGTGCCTGGAGTGTACGGGGGGATCAGCCCCAGCATTTT
CDR3 protein: CAWSVRGDQPQHF

D gene: TRBD2
V gene: TRBV3-1/TRBV3-2
clone size: -
J gene: TRBJ2-1
CDR3 DNA: TGTGCCAGCAGCCAAGCGGCTAGCGGTAGAAATGAGCAGTTCTTC
CDR3 protein: CASSQAASGRNEQFF

D gene: -
V gene: TRBV3-1/TRBV3-2
clone size: -
J gene: TRBJ2-4
CDR3 DNA: TGTGCCAGCAGCCAAGGGGGGGTCGTAGCCAAAAACATTCAGTACTTC
CDR3 protein: CASSQGGVVAKNIQYF

D gene: -
V gene: TRBV9
clone size: -
J gene: TRBJ2-5
CDR3 DNA: TGTGCCAGCACCCAGGGGACCCAGTACTTC
CDR3 protein: CASTQGTQYF

D gene: TRBD1
V gene: TRBV30
clone size: -
J gene: TRBJ1-6
CDR3 DNA: TGTGCCTGGAGTAGTGGAACAGGGGTTTCACCCCTCCACTTT
CDR3 protein: CAWSSGTGVSPLHF

D gene: -
V gene: TRBV21-1
clone size: -
J gene: TRBJ2-6
CDR3 DNA: TGTGCCAGCAGCAAAGGGAGGGTTGGGGCCAACGTCCTGACTTTC
CDR3 protein: CASSKGRVGANVLTF

D gene: -
V gene: TRBV6-5
clone size: once
J gene: TRBJ1-2
CDR3 DNA: TGTGCCAGCAGAACGGGGGAAAATGGCTACACCTTC
CDR3 protein: CASRTGENGYTF

D gene: -
V gene: TRBV11-2
clone size: -
J gene: TRBJ1-2
CDR3 DNA: TGTGCCAGTCGCGCGGTCGGAGCTTATGGCTACACCTTC
CDR3 protein: CASRAVGAYGYTF

D gene: -
V gene: TRBV19
clone size: -
J gene: TRBJ1-5
CDR3 DNA: TGTGCCAGTAGACTCATTGACAGTTATAGCAATCAGCCCCAGCATTTT
CDR3 protein: CASRLIDSYSNQPQHF

D gene: -
V gene: TRBV10-3
clone size: -
J gene: TRBJ2-3
CDR3 DNA: TGTGCCATCAGTGGACGGGGAAGGGGCACAGATACGCAGTATTTT
CDR3 protein: CAISGRGRGTDTQYF

D gene: -
V gene: TRBV20-1
clone size: -
J gene: TRBJ1-2
CDR3 DNA: TGCAGTGCTAGTTCCAGCGTCGGCTACTATGGCTACACCTTC
CDR3 protein: CSASSSVGYYGYTF

D gene: TRBD2
V gene: TRBV5-1
clone size: -
J gene: TRBJ2-1
CDR3 DNA: TGCGCCAGCAGCTCAAGGACTAGCGGGGGGGCGAGCTCCTACAATGAGCAGTTCTTC
CDR3 protein: CASSSRTSGGASSYNEQFF

D gene: -
V gene: TRBV6-2/TRBV6-3
clone size: once
J gene: TRBJ2-3
CDR3 DNA: TGTGCCAGCAGTTCTTACAGGGTGAATAGCGTGGGGAGCACAGATACGCAGTATTTT
CDR3 protein: CASSSYRVNSVGSTDTQYF

D gene: -
V gene: TRBV10-2
clone size: -
J gene: TRBJ2-2
CDR3 DNA: TGCGCCAGCAGGCCCGGGGTCCAAGCCGGGGAGCTGTTTTTT
CDR3 protein: CASRPGVQAGELFF

D gene: TRBD1
V gene: TRBV10-3
clone size: -
J gene: TRBJ2-7
CDR3 DNA: TGTGCTATCAGTTCCCGGTCAGGGGACAGGGAGAACGAGCAGTACTTC
CDR3 protein: CAISSRSGDRENEQYF